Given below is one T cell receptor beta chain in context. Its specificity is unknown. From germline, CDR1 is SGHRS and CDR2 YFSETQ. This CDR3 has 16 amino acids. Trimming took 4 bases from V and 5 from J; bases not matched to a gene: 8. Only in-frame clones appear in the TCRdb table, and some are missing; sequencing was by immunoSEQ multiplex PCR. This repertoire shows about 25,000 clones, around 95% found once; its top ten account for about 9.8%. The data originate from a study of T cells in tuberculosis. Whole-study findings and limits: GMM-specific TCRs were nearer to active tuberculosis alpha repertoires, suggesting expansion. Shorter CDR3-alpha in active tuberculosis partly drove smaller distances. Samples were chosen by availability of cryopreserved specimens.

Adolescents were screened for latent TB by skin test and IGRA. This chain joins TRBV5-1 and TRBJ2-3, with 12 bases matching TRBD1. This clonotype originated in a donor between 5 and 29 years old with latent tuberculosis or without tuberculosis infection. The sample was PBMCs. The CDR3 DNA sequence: TGCGCCAGCAGCCTAGGGACAGGGGGCGCCGTAGATACGCAGTATTTT. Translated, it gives CASSLGTGGAVDTQYF.